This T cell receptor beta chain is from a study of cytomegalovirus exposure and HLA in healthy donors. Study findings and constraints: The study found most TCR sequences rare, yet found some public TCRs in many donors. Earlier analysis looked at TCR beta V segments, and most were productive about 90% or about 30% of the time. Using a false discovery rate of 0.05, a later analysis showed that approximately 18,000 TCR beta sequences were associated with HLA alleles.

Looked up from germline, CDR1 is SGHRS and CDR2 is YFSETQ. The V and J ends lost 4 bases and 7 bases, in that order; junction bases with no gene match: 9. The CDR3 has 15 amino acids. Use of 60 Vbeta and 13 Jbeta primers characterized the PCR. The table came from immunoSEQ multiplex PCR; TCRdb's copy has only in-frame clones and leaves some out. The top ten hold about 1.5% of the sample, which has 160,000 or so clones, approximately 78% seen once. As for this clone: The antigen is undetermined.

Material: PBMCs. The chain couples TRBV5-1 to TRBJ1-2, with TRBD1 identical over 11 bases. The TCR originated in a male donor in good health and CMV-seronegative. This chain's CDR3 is CASSPGQGAGGGYTF. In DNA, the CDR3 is TGCGCCAGCAGCCCAGGACAGGGGGCAGGTGGTGGCTACACCTTC.